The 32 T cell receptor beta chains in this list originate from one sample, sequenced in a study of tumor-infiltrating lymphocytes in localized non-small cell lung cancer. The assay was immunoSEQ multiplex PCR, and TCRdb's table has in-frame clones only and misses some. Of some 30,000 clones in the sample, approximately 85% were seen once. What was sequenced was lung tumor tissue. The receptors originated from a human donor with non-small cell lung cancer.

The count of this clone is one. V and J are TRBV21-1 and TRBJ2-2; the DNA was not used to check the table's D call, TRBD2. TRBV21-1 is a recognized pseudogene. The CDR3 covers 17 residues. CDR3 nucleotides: TGTGCCAGCAGGGACAATAGGGAGGTTATACGGACCGGGGAGCTGTTTTTT. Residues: CASRDNREVIRTGELFF.

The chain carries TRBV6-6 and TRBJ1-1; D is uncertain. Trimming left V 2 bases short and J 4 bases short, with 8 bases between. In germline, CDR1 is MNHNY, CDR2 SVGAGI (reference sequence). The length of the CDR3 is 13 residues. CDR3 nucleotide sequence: TGTGCCAGCAGTTACGAACTGGGCACTGAAGCTTTCTTT. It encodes CASSYELGTEAFF.

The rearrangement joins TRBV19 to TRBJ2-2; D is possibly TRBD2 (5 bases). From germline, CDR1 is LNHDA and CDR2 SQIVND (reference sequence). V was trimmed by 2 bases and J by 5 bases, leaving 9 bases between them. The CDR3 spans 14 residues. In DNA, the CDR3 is TGTGCCAGTAGTATAAGCGAGGGTACCGGGGAGCTGTTTTTT. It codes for CASSISEGTGELFF.

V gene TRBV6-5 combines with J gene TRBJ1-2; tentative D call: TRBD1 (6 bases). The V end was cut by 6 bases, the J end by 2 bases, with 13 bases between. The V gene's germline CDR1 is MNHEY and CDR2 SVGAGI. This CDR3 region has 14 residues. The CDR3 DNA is TGTGCCAGCAGCCCTAAGACAGGCAACTATGGCTACACCTTC. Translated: CASSPKTGNYGYTF.

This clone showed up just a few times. The CDR3, as DNA: TGCGCCAGCAGTGAGCGGGACGGCTACAATGAGCAGTTCTTC. Protein: CASSERDGYNEQFF. The chain has TRBV10-2 and TRBJ2-1; D tentatively fits TRBD1 or TRBD2 (5 bases each). Germline lookup yields CDR1 WSHSY and CDR2 SAAADI. The CDR3 has 14 amino acids. Trimming shortened V by 2 bases and J by 3 bases, and 8 bases separated the two germline ends.

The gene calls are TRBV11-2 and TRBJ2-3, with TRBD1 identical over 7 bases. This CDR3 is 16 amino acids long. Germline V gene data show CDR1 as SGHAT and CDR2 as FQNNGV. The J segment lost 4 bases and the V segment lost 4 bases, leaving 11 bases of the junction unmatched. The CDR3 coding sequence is TGTGCCAGCAGCTCCCCAGACAGGGATATTGCAGATACGCAGTATTTT. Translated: CASSSPDRDIADTQYF.

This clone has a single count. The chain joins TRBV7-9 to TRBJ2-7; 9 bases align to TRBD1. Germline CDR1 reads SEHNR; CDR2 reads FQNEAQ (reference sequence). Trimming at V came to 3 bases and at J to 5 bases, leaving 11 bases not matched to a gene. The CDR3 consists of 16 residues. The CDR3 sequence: CASSLQTGTGSHEQYF. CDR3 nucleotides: TGTGCCAGCAGCTTGCAAACCGGGACAGGGTCGCACGAGCAGTACTTC.

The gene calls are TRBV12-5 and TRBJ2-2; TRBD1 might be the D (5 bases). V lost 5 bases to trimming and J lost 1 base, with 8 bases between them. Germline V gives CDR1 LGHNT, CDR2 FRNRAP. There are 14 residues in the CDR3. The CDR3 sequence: CASGLTGNTGELFF. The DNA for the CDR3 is TGTGCTAGTGGTCTAACAGGGAACACCGGGGAGCTGTTTTTT.

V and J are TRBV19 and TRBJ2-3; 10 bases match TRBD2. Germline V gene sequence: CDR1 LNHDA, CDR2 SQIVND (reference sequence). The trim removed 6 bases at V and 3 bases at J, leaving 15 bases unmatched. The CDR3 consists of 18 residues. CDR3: CASRTGGLAAPVTDTQYF. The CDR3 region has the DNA TGTGCCAGTAGGACGGGCGGACTAGCGGCCCCGGTGACAGATACGCAGTATTTT.

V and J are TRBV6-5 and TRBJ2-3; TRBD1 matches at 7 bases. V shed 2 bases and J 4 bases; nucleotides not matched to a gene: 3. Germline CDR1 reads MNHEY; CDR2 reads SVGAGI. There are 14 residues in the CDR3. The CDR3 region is CASSYRDSADTQYF. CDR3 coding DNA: TGTGCCAGCAGTTACCGGGACAGCGCAGATACGCAGTATTTT.

The DNA for the CDR3 is TGCGCCAGCAGCGGGGGACAGGTTAATTCACCCCTCCACTTT. This encodes CASSGGQVNSPLHF. The chain carries TRBV4-3 and TRBJ1-6; 8 bases are a match to TRBD1. This CDR3 has 14 amino acids. Unmatched junction bases numbered 3, after V lost 5 bases and J lost 6 bases. Per germline, CDR1 LGHNA and CDR2 YSLEER.

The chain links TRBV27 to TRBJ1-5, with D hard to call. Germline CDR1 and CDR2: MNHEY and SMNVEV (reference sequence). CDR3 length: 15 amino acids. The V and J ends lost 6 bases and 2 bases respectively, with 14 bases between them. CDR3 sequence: CASRRGARGNQPQHF. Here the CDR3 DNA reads TGTGCCAGCAGACGAGGAGCGAGGGGCAATCAGCCCCAGCATTTT.

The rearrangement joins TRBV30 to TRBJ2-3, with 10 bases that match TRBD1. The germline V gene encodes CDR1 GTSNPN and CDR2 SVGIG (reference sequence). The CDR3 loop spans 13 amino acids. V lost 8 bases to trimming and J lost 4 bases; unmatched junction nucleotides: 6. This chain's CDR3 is CARGTGASDTQYF. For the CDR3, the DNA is TGTGCCCGAGGGACAGGGGCATCAGATACGCAGTATTTT.

CDR3 protein: CASSLGAGANEQFF. The CDR3 DNA reads TGTGCCAGCAGCTTGGGGGCAGGGGCGAATGAGCAGTTCTTC. The V and J genes are TRBV5-6 and TRBJ2-1; D is perhaps TRBD1 (6 bases). This CDR3 is built from 14 residues. Trimming shortened V by 0 bases and J by 7 bases, and 11 bases separated the two germline ends. The germline CDR1 and CDR2 sequences are SGHDT and YYEEEE.

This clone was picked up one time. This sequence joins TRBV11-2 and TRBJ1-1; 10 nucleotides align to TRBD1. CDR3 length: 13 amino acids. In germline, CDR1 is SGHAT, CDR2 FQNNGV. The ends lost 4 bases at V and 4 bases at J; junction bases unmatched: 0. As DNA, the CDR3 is TGTGCCAGCAGCTGGACAGGGGGCACTGAAGCTTTCTTT. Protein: CASSWTGGTEAFF. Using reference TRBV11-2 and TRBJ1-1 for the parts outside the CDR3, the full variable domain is EAGVAQSPRYKIIEKRQSVAFWCNPISGHATLYWYQQILGQGPKLLIQFQNNGVVDDSQLPKDRFSAERLKGVDSTLKIQPAKLEDSAVYLCASSWTGGTEAFFGQGTRLTVV.

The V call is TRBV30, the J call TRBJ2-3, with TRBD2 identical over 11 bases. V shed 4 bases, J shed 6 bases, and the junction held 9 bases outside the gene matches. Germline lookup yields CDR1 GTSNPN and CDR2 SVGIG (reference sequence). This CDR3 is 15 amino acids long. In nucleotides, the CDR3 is TGTGCCTGGACCCGACTAGCGGGGCATGTGGATACGCAGTATTTT. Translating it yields CAWTRLAGHVDTQYF. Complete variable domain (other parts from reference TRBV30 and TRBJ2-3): SQTIHQWPATLVQPVGSPLSLECTVEGTSNPNLYWYRQAAGRGLQLLFYSVGIGQISSEVPQNLSASRPQDRQFILSSKKLLLSDSGFYLCAWTRLAGHVDTQYFGPGTRLTVL.

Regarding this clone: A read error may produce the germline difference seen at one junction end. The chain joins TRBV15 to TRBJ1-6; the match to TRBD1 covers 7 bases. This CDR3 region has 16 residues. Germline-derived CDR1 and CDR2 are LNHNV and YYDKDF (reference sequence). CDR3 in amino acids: CATRRAQGRENSPLHF. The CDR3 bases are TGTGCCACCCGCAGGGCACAGGGGAGAGAGAATTCACCCCTCCACTTT.

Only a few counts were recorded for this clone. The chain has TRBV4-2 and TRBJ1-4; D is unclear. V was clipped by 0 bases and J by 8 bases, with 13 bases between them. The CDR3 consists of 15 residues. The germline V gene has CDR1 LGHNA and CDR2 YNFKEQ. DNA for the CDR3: TGTGCCAGCAGCCAAGATCAAGGGTATCAGGAAAAACTGTTTTTT. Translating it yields CASSQDQGYQEKLFF.

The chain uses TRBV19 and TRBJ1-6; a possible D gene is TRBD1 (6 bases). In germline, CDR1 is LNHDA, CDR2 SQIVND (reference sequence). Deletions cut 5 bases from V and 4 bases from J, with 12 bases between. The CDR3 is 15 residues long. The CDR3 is CASSSRQVYNSPLHF. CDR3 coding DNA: TGTGCCAGTAGTTCTCGACAGGTTTATAATTCACCCCTCCACTTT.

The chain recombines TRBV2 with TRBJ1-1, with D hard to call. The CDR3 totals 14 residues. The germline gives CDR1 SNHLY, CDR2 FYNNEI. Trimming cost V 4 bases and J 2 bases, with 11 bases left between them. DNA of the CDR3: TGTGCCAGCAGTGGATTGAGCAGCAACACTGAAGCTTTCTTT. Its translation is CASSGLSSNTEAFF. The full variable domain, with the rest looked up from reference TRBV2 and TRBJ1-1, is EPEVTQTPSHQVTQMGQEVILRCVPISNHLYFYWYRQILGQKVEFLVSFYNNEISEKSEIFDDQFSVERPDGSNFTLKIRSTKLEDSAMYFCASSGLSSNTEAFFGQGTRLTVV.

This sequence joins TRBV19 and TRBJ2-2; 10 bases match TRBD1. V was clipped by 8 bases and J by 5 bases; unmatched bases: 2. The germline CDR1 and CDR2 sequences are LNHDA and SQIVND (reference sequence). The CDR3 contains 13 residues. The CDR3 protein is CASDRGPTGELFF. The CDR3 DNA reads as TGTGCCAGTGACAGGGGGCCAACCGGGGAGCTGTTTTTT.

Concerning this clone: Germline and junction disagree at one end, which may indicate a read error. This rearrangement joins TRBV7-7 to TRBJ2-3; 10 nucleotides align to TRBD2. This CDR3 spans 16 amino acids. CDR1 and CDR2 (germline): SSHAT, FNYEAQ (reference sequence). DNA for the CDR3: TGTGCTAGCAGCTTAGCGATAGCGGGGGGATCGGATACGCAGTATTTT. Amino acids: CASSLAIAGGSDTQYF.

This CDR3 reads CASSPSDSSTDTQYF. CDR3 nucleotide sequence: TGTGCCAGCAGCCCTTCTGACTCTAGCACAGATACGCAGTATTTT. The V call is TRBV7-8, the J call TRBJ2-3; D gene ambiguous. The CDR3 is 15 residues long. Trimming took off 5 bases at V and 0 bases at J, with 12 bases between the two ends. CDR1 and CDR2 from the germline V gene are SGHVS and FQNEAQ.

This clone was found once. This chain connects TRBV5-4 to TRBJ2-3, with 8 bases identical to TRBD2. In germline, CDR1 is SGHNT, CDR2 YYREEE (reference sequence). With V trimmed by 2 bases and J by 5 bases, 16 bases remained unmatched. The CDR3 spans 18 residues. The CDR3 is CASSFPSGGEPSGDTQYF. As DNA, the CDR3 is TGTGCCAGCAGCTTCCCCTCCGGGGGGGAGCCGTCGGGAGATACGCAGTATTTT.

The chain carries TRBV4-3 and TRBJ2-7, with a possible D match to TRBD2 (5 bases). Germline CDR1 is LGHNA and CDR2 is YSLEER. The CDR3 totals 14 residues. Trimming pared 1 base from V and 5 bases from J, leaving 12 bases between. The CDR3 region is CASSQGRSGNEQYF. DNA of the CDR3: TGCGCCAGCAGCCAAGGTCGCTCGGGAAACGAGCAGTACTTC.

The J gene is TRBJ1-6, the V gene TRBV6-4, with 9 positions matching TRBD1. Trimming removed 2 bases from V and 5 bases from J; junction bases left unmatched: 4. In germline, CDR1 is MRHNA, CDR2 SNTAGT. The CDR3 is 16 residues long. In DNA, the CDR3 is TGTGCCAGCAGTGACCCGGGACAGGGACATAATTCACCCCTCCACTTT. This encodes CASSDPGQGHNSPLHF.

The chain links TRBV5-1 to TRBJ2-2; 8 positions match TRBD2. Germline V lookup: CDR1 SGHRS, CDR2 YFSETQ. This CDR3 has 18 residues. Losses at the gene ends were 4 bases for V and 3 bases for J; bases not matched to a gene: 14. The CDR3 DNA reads TGCGCCAGCAGCCAGGATGGCATAGCGGGGATCTACACCGGGGAGCTGTTTTTT. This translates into CASSQDGIAGIYTGELFF.

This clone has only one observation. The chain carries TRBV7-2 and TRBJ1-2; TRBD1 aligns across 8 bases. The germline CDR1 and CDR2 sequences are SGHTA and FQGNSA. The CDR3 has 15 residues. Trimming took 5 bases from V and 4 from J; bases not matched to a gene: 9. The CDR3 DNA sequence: TGTGCCAGCAGCCTAACGGGACAGGCCGTCTATGGCTACACCTTC. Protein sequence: CASSLTGQAVYGYTF.

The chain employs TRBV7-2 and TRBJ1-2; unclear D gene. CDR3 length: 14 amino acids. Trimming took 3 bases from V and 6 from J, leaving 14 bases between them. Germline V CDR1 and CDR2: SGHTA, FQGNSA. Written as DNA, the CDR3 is TGTGCCAGCAGCTTCCAGGCCGCAGTAGATGGCTACACCTTC. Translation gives CASSFQAAVDGYTF.

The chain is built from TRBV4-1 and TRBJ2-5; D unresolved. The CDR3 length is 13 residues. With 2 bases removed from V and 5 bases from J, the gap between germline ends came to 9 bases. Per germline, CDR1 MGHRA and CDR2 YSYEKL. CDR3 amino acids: CASSQTLVETQYF. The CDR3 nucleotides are TGCGCCAGCAGCCAAACGTTAGTTGAGACCCAGTACTTC.

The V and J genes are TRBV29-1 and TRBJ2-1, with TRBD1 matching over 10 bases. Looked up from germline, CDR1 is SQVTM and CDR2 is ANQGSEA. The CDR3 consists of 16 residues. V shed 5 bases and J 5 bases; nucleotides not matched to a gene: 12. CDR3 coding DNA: TGCAGCGTTAGTTGGACCGGGACAGGGGCGGACAATGAGCAGTTCTTC. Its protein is CSVSWTGTGADNEQFF.

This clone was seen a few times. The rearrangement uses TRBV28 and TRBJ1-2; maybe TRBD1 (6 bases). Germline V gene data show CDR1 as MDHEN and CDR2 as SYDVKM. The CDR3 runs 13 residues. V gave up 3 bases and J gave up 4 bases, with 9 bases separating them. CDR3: CASSLGGRYGYTF. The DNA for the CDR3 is TGTGCCAGCAGTTTGGGGGGCCGCTATGGCTACACCTTC.